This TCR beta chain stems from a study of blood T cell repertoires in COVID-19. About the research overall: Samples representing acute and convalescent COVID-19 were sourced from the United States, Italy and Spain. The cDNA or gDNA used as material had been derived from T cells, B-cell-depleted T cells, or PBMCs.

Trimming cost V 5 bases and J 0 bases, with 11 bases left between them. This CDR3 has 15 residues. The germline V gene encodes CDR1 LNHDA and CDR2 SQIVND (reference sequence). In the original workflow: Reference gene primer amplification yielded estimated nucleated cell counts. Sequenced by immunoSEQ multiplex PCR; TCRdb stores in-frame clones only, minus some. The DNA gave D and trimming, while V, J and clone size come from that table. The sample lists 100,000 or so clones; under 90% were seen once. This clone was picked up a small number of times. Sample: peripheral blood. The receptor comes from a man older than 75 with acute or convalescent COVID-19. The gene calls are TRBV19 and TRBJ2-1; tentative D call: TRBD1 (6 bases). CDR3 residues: CASSPGVPSYNEQFF. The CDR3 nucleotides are TGTGCCAGTAGTCCAGGGGTTCCCTCCTACAATGAGCAGTTCTTC.